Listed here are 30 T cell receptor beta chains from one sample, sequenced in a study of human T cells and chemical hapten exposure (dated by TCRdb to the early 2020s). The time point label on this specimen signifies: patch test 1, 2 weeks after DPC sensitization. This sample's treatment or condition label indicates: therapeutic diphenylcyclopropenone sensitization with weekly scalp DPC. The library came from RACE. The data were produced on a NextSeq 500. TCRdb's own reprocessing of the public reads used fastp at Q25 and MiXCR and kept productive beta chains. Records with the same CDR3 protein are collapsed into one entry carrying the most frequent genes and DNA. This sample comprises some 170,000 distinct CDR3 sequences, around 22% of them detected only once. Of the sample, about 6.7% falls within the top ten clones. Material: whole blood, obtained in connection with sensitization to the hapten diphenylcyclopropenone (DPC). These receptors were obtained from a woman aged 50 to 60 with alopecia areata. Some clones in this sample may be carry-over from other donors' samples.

The CDR3 region has the DNA TGCGCCAGCAGCTTTGTGGAGAACACTGAAGCTTTCTTT. Translation: CASSFVENTEAFF. This sequence joins TRBV5-1 and TRBJ1-1; no clear D. CDR1 and CDR2 from the germline V gene are SGHRS and YFSETQ. Deletions cut 2 bases from V and 1 base from J, with 6 bases between. The CDR3 has 13 amino acids.

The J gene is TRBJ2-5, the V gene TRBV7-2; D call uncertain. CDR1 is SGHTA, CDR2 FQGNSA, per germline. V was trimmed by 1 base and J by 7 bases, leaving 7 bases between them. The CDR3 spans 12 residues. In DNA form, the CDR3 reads TGTGCCAGCAGCTTAGGGCATCCGACCCAGTACTTC. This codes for CASSLGHPTQYF. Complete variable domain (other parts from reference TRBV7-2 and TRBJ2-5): GAGVSQSPSNKVTEKGKDVELRCDPISGHTALYWYRQSLGQGLEFLIYFQGNSAPDKSGLPSDRFSAERTGGSVSTLTIQRTQQEDSAVYLCASSLGHPTQYFGPGTRLLVL.

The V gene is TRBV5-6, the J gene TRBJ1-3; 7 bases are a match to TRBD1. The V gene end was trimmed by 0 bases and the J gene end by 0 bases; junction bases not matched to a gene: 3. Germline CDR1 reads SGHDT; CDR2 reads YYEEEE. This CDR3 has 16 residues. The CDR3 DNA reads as TGTGCCAGCAGCTTGGTTGACAGGGACTCTGGAAACACCATATATTTT. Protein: CASSLVDRDSGNTIYF.

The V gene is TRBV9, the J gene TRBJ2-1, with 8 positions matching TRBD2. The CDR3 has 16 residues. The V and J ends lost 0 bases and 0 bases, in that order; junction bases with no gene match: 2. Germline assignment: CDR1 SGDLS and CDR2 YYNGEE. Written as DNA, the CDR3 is TGTGCCAGCAGCGTAGTTAGCGGGATCTCCTACAATGAGCAGTTCTTC. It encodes CASSVVSGISYNEQFF.

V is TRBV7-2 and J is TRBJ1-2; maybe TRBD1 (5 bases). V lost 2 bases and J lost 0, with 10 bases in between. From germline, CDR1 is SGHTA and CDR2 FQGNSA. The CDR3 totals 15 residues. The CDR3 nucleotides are TGTGCCAGCAGCTTACTGGGACCCTCTAACTATGGCTACACCTTC. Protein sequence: CASSLLGPSNYGYTF.

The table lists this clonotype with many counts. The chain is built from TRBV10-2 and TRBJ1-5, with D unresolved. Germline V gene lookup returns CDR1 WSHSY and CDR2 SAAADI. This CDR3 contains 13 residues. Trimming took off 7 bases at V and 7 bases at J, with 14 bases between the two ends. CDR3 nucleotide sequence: TGCGCCAGCAAGGAACCTTTGGGACAGCCCCAGCATTTT. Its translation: CASKEPLGQPQHF.

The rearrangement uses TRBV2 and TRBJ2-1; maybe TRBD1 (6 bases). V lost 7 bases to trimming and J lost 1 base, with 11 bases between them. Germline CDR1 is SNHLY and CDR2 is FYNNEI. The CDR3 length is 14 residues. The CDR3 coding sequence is TGTGCCAGCAATCGGCAGGGGTCCTACAATGAGCAGTTCTTC. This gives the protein CASNRQGSYNEQFF.

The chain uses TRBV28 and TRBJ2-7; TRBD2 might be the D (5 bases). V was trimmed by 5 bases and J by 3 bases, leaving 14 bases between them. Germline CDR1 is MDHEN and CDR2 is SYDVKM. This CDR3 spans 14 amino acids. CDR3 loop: CASSRTDPFYEQYF. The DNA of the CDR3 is TGTGCCAGCAGTCGGACTGATCCCTTCTACGAGCAGTACTTC.

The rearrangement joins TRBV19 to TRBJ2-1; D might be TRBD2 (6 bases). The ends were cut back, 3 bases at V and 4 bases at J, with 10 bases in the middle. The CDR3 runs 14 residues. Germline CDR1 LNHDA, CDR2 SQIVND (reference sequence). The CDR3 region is CASSIGGPYNEQFF. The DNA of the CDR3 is TGTGCCAGTAGTATCGGGGGACCGTACAATGAGCAGTTCTTC.

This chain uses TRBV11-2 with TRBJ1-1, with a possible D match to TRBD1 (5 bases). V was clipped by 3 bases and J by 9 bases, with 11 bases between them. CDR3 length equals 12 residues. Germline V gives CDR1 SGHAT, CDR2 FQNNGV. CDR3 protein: CASSLTELKAFF. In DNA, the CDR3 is TGTGCCAGCAGCTTGACAGAACTGAAAGCTTTCTTT.

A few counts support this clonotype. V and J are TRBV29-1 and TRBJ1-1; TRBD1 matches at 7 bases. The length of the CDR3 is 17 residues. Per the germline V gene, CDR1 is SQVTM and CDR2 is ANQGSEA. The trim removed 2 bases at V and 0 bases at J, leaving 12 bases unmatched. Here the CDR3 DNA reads TGCAGCGTTGAATTTTTACCGGGACAGAGGATGAACACTGAAGCTTTCTTT. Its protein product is CSVEFLPGQRMNTEAFF.

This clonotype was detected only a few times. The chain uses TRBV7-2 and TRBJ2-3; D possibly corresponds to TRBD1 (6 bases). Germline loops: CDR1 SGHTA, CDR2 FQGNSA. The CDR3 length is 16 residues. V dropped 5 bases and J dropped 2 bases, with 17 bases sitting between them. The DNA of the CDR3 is TGTGCCAGCAGCAGCCCCCCAGGACAGCCCACAGATACGCAGTATTTT. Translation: CASSSPPGQPTDTQYF.

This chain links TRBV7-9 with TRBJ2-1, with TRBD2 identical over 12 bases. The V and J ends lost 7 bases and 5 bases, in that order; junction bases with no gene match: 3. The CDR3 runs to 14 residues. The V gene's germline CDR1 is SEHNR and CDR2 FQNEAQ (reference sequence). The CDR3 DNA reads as TGTGCCAGCAATAGACTAGCGGGAGACAATGAGCAGTTCTTC. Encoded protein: CASNRLAGDNEQFF.

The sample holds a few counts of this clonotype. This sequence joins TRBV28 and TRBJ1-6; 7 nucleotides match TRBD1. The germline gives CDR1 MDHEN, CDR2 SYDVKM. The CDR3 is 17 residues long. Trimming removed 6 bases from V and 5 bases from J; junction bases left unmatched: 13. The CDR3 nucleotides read TGTGCCAGCAGCTCCGACTTGACAGGGTCGGATAATTCACCCCTCCACTTT. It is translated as CASSSDLTGSDNSPLHF.

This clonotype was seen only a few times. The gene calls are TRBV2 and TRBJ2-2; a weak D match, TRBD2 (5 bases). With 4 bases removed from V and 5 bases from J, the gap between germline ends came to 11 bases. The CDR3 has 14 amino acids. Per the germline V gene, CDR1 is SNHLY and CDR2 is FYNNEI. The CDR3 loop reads CASSVLAYTGELFF. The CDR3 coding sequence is TGTGCCAGCAGTGTTTTAGCGTATACCGGGGAGCTGTTTTTT.

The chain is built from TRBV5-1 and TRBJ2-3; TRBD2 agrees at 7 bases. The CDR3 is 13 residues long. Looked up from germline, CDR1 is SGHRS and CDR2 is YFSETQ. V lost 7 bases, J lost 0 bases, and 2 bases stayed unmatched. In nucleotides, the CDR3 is TGCGCCAGCCTGCGGGAGAGCACAGATACGCAGTATTTT. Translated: CASLRESTDTQYF.

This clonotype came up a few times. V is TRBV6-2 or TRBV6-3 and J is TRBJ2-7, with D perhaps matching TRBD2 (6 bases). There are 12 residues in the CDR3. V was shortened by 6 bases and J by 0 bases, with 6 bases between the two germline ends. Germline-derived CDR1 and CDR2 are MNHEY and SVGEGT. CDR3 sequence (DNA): TGTGCCAGCAGGGACTACTCCTACGAGCAGTACTTC. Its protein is CASRDYSYEQYF.

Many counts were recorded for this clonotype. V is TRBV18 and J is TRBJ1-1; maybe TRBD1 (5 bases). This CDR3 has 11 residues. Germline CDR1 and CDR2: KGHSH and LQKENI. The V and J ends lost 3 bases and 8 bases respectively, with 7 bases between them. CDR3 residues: CASSPEGEAFF. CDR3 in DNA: TGTGCCAGCTCACCCGAGGGGGAAGCTTTCTTT.

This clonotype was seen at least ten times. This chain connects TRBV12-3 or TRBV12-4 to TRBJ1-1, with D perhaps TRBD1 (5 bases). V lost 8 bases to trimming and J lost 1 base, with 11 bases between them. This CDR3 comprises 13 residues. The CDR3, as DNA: TGTGCCAGCTGTTCCAGGGAGAACACTGAAGCTTTCTTT. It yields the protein CASCSRENTEAFF.

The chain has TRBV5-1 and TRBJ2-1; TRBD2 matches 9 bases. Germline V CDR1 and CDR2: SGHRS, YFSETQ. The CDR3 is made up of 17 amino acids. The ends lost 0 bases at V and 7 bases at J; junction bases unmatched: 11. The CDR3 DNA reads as TGCGCCAGCAGCTTGGCCGGGGTAGCGGGAGCCTGGAATGAGCAGTTCTTC. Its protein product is CASSLAGVAGAWNEQFF.

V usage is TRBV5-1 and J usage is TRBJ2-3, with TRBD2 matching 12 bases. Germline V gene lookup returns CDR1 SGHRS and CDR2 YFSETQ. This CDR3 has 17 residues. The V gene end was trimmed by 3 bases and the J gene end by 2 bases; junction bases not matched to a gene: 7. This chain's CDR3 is CASSYSGLAGSTDTQYF. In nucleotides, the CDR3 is TGCGCCAGCAGCTACTCTGGACTAGCGGGATCCACAGATACGCAGTATTTT.

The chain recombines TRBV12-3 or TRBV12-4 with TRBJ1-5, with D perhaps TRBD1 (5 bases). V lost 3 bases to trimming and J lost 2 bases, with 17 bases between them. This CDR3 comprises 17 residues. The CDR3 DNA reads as TGTGCCAGCAGTTTCGGCCAGGGTGGGGTGGGCAATCAGCCCCAGCATTTT. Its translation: CASSFGQGGVGNQPQHF.

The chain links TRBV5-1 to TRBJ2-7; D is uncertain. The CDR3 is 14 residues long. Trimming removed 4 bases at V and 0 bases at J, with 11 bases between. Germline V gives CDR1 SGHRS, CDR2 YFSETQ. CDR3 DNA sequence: TGCGCCAGCAGCCCCCACTCAAACTCCTACGAGCAGTACTTC. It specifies CASSPHSNSYEQYF. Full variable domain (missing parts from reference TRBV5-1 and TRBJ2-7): KAGVTQTPRYLIKTRGQQVTLSCSPISGHRSVSWYQQTPGQGLQFLFEYFSETQRNKGNFPGRFSGRQFSNSRSEMNVSTLELGDSALYLCASSPHSNSYEQYFGPGTRLTVT.

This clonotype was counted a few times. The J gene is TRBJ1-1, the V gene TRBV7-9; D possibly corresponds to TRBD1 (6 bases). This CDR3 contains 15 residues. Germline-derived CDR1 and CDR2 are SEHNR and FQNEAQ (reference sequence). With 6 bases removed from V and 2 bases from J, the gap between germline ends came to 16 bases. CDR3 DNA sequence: TGTGCCAGCAGTCAGACAGGTCTGATCAACACTGAAGCTTTCTTT. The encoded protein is CASSQTGLINTEAFF.

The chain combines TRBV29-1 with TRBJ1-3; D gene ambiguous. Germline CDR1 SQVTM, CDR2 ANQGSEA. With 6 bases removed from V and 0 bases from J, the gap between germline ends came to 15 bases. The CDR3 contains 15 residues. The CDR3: CSVGVLSGSGNTIYF. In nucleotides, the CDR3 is TGCAGCGTAGGCGTCTTAAGTGGCTCTGGAAACACCATATATTTT. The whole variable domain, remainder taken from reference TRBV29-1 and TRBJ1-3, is SAVISQKPSRDICQRGTSLTIQCQVDSQVTMMFWYRQQPGQSLTLIATANQGSEATYESGFVIDKFPISRPNLTFSTLTVSNMSPEDSSIYLCSVGVLSGSGNTIYFGEGSWLTVV.

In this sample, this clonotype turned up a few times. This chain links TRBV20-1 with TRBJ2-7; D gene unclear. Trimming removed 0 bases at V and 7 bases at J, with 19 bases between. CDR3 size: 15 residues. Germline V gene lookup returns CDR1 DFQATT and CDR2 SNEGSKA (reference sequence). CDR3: CSARDPGSRPFEQYF. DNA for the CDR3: TGCAGTGCTAGAGATCCGGGCTCCAGACCCTTTGAGCAGTACTTC.

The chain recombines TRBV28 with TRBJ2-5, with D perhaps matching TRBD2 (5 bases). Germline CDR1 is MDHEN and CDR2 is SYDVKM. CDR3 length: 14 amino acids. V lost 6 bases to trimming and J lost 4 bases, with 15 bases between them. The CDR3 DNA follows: TGTGCCAGCAGCCTACCGGGAACTATAGAGACCCAGTACTTC. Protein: CASSLPGTIETQYF.

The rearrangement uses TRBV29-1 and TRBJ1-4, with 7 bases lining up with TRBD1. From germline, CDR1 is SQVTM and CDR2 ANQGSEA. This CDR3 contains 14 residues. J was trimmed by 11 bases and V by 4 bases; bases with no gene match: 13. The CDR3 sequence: CSVGSQGSRGKLFF. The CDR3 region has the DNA TGCAGCGTTGGCTCACAGGGGTCGAGGGGGAAACTGTTTTTT.

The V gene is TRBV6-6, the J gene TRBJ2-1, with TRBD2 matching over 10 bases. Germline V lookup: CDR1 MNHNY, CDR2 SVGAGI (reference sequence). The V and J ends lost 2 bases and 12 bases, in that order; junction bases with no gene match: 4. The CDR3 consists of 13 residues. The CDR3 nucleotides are TGTGCCAGCAGTTACGAACTAGCGGGATGGCAGTTCTTC. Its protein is CASSYELAGWQFF.

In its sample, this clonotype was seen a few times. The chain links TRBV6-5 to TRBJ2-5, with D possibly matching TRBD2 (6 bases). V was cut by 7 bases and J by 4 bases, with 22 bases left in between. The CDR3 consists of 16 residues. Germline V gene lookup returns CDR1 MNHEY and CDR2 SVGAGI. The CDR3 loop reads CASTSPSGFGRETQYF. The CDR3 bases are TGTGCCAGCACCTCACCGAGCGGGTTTGGACGAGAGACCCAGTACTTC.